These 22 T cell receptor beta chains were all obtained from the same sample, sequenced in a study of blood T cell repertoires in COVID-19. The repertoire was sequenced with immunoSEQ multiplex PCR; TCRdb's copy has only in-frame clones and lacks some. Seen here are 50,000 to 70,000 clones, around 85% observed once, and the top ten hold more than 7%. Sequencing was performed on peripheral blood. Receptors were obtained from a woman between 65 and 79 years old with active COVID-19.

This chain joins TRBV6-5 and TRBJ1-1, with 7 bases fitting TRBD1. Germline V lookup: CDR1 MNHEY, CDR2 SVGAGI. The CDR3 consists of 13 residues. V lost 7 bases and J lost 1; bases outside the gene matches: 3. DNA for the CDR3: TGTGCCAGCACCCGGACAGGGAACACTGAAGCTTTCTTT. It yields the protein CASTRTGNTEAFF.

The chain uses TRBV21-1 and TRBJ1-2; TRBD1, the table's D call, lacks a check against the DNA. TRBV21-1 is a pseudogene locus. The CDR3 extends over 22 amino acids. CDR3 protein: CASSKALQGMKGFHFVPYGYTF. CDR3 nucleotides: TGTGCCAGCAGCAAAGCGCTTCAGGGCATGAAAGGATTTCATTTTGTCCCTTATGGCTACACCTTC.

The chain is built from TRBV3-1 (or the pseudogene TRBV3-2) and TRBJ2-7, with 8 positions matching TRBD2. The trim removed 6 bases at V and 0 bases at J, leaving 7 bases unmatched. The germline gives CDR1 LGHDT, CDR2 YNNKEL (reference sequence). The CDR3 loop spans 15 amino acids. The CDR3 nucleotides are TGTGCCAGCAGACTCTCGGCGGGAGGCTCCTACGAGCAGTACTTC. Its translation: CASRLSAGGSYEQYF.

This chain uses TRBV5-1 with TRBJ2-4; no definite D call. The germline V and J ends were trimmed by 4 bases and 0 bases, with 11 bases remaining between them. The CDR3 consists of 15 residues. The germline V gene has CDR1 SGHRS and CDR2 YFSETQ. Written as DNA, the CDR3 is TGCGCCAGCAGCCCGGTCGGTTTAGCCAAAAACATTCAGTACTTC. Translation gives CASSPVGLAKNIQYF.

The J gene is TRBJ2-3, the V gene TRBV4-1; TRBD2 aligns across 8 bases. The germline CDR1 and CDR2 sequences are MGHRA and YSYEKL. Losses at the gene ends were 1 base for V and 2 bases for J; bases not matched to a gene: 8. The CDR3 has 17 amino acids. The CDR3 DNA reads as TGCGCCAGCAGCCAAGGATCCTCTAGCGGGTTCACAGATACGCAGTATTTT. Amino acid sequence: CASSQGSSSGFTDTQYF.

The rearrangement uses TRBV30 and TRBJ2-7; D call uncertain. Trimming took 3 bases from V and 3 from J, leaving 9 bases between them. From germline, CDR1 is GTSNPN and CDR2 SVGIG (reference sequence). The CDR3 is 12 residues long. CDR3: CAWSRVDYEQYF. CDR3 nucleotide sequence: TGTGCCTGGAGCCGCGTAGACTACGAGCAGTACTTC.

The CDR3 region is CSVTSTEPGTQYF. The CDR3 coding sequence is TGCAGCGTAACCTCGACAGAACCGGGGACCCAGTACTTC. This sequence joins TRBV29-1 and TRBJ2-5; possible D gene TRBD1, 5 bases. Per germline, CDR1 SQVTM and CDR2 ANQGSEA. This CDR3 has 13 residues. Trimming removed 6 bases at V and 7 bases at J, with 18 bases between.

The chain uses TRBV2 and TRBJ1-4, with D possibly being TRBD1 (5 bases). V gave up 6 bases and J gave up 0 bases, with 14 bases separating them. This CDR3 is built from 16 residues. Germline V lookup: CDR1 SNHLY, CDR2 FYNNEI. The CDR3 bases are TGTGCCAGCAGGTCCGGGACTTCGGCAACTAATGAAAAACTGTTTTTT. This sequence encodes CASRSGTSATNEKLFF. Looking up the rest from reference TRBV2 and TRBJ1-4 gives the full variable domain: EPEVTQTPSHQVTQMGQEVILRCVPISNHLYFYWYRQILGQKVEFLVSFYNNEISEKSEIFDDQFSVERPDGSNFTLKIRSTKLEDSAMYFCASRSGTSATNEKLFFGSGTQLSVL.

This rearrangement joins TRBV7-8 to TRBJ1-5; D is unclear. Germline CDR1 SGHVS, CDR2 FQNEAQ. Trimming stripped 5 bases from V and 1 base from J, with 12 bases between. There are 15 residues in the CDR3. CDR3 DNA: TGTGCCAGCAGCCCGGGAACAGCAAGCAATCAGCCCCAGCATTTT. This encodes CASSPGTASNQPQHF.

This chain links TRBV6-5 with TRBJ2-1; TRBD1 agrees at 9 bases. J lost 8 bases, V lost 7 bases, and 12 bases had no gene match. Germline V CDR1 and CDR2: MNHEY, SVGAGI. The CDR3 spans 15 residues. For the CDR3, the DNA is TGTGCCAGCATTCCGACAGGGGGTTACGTCTATGAGCAGTTCTTC. It translates to CASIPTGGYVYEQFF.

This clone has only a few counts. This sequence joins TRBV6-4 and TRBJ1-2; D gene uncertain. This CDR3 has 14 residues. V was clipped by 4 bases and J by 2 bases, with 11 bases between them. Per the germline V gene, CDR1 is MRHNA and CDR2 is SNTAGT. The CDR3 coding sequence is TGTGCCAGCAGTGCCGAGGGCGGGAACTATGGCTACACCTTC. Translation: CASSAEGGNYGYTF.

This clone was detected only once. The rearrangement uses TRBV2 and TRBJ2-1; 15 bases fit TRBD2. Looked up from germline, CDR1 is SNHLY and CDR2 is FYNNEI. V dropped 8 bases and J dropped 8; count of bases not matched to a gene: 4. The CDR3 runs to 14 residues. The CDR3 loop reads CASWTSGRGDEQFF. The CDR3 nucleotides are TGTGCCAGCTGGACTAGCGGGAGGGGAGATGAGCAGTTCTTC.

CDR3 protein: CASTRTGDGGYTF. The CDR3 nucleotides read TGTGCCAGCACCCGGACAGGGGATGGCGGCTACACCTTC. The chain couples TRBV28 to TRBJ1-2, with 9 bases matching TRBD1. CDR3 length: 13 residues. CDR1 MDHEN and CDR2 SYDVKM come from the germline V gene. Trimming took 7 bases from V and 8 from J; bases not matched to a gene: 8.

The chain recombines TRBV7-9 with TRBJ2-5; TRBD2 is a possible D gene (5 bases). The CDR3 totals 14 residues. V lost 1 base, J lost 5 bases, and 11 bases lay in between. Germline CDR1 reads SEHNR; CDR2 reads FQNEAQ (reference sequence). CDR3 protein: CASSLGNSGETQYF. The DNA for the CDR3 is TGTGCCAGCAGCTTAGGGAATTCGGGGGAGACCCAGTACTTC.

This sequence joins TRBV30 and TRBJ1-1; perhaps TRBD1 as D (6 bases). The V end was cut by 4 bases, the J end by 4 bases, with 13 bases between. This CDR3 is 13 amino acids long. Per germline, CDR1 GTSNPN and CDR2 SVGIG (reference sequence). The DNA of the CDR3 is TGTGCCTGGACCAGGGACAAAAGCACTGAAGCTTTCTTT. Translating it yields CAWTRDKSTEAFF.

The chain recombines TRBV5-1 with TRBJ2-2, with TRBD2 matching over 7 bases. V lost 7 bases to trimming and J lost 6 bases; unmatched junction nucleotides: 9. CDR3 length equals 14 residues. Germline V gives CDR1 SGHRS, CDR2 YFSETQ. CDR3 sequence: CASGTAGEPGELFF. The CDR3, as DNA: TGCGCCAGCGGAACTGCGGGAGAGCCCGGGGAGCTGTTTTTT.

The V gene is TRBV28, the J gene TRBJ2-7; 12 bases are shared with TRBD1. Germline CDR1 is MDHEN and CDR2 is SYDVKM. J lost 4 bases, V lost 8 bases, and 6 bases had no gene match. The CDR3 runs to 14 residues. CDR3 residues: CASYGTGGAYEQYF. The CDR3 DNA is TGTGCCAGCTACGGGACAGGGGGCGCTTACGAGCAGTACTTC.

The chain uses TRBV6-5 and TRBJ2-7; D is perhaps TRBD2 (6 bases). Trimming stripped 0 bases from V and 2 bases from J, with 14 bases between. From germline, CDR1 is MNHEY and CDR2 SVGAGI. This CDR3 has 16 amino acids. CDR3 sequence reads: CASSYSSSGGPYEQYF. The DNA for the CDR3 is TGTGCCAGCAGTTACTCAAGTAGCGGAGGGCCCTACGAGCAGTACTTC.

The chain employs TRBV10-2 and TRBJ2-7; the D is unclear. CDR3 length: 12 amino acids. The V and J ends lost 0 bases and 4 bases respectively, with 4 bases between them. Germline CDR1 WSHSY, CDR2 SAAADI. The chain's CDR3 is CASSESQYEQYF. The CDR3 DNA reads TGCGCCAGCAGTGAGTCCCAGTACGAGCAGTACTTC.

This chain links TRBV7-2 with TRBJ2-3; 7 bases are shared with TRBD2. The V gene's germline CDR1 is SGHTA and CDR2 FQGNSA. The CDR3 runs to 16 residues. The V gene end was trimmed by 5 bases and the J gene end by 5 bases; junction bases not matched to a gene: 13. The CDR3: CASSNQAGLAGDTQYF. CDR3 in DNA: TGTGCCAGCAGCAATCAGGCGGGCTTAGCGGGAGATACGCAGTATTTT.

This clone has just a few counts. The CDR3 DNA sequence: TGTGCCAGCAGTTACGCAGGATGGGCCTCCTACGAGCAGTACTTC. It codes for CASSYAGWASYEQYF. The chain recombines TRBV6-5 with TRBJ2-7; D not certain. Germline lookup yields CDR1 MNHEY and CDR2 SVGAGI. Trimming left V 2 bases short and J 0 bases short, with 11 bases between. This CDR3 is 15 amino acids long.

The V call is TRBV3-1 (or the pseudogene TRBV3-2), the J call TRBJ2-3; 7 bases are a match to TRBD2. CDR1 is LGHDT and CDR2 is YNNKEL in the germline V gene (reference sequence). This CDR3 comprises 18 residues. J lost 6 bases, V lost 0 bases, and 15 bases had no gene match. The DNA of the CDR3 is TGTGCCAGCAGCCAAGATGGATTCCAGCGGGGACCGGGGGATACGCAGTATTTT. It is translated as CASSQDGFQRGPGDTQYF.